The sequence of this T cell receptor (beta chain) was determined in a study of T cells in Graves' hyperthyroidism and ophthalmopathy (dated by TCRdb to about 2019). In the study overall: Peripheral blood was sampled at the time of initial diagnosis, prior to any treatment. To identify distinguishing TCR V-J signatures, a discovery cohort of about 100 patients was used, comprising under 45 with Graves' ophthalmopathy and around 60 with stable Graves' hyperthyroidism. Prospective prediction of ophthalmopathy was tested in an independent validation cohort of fewer than 20 hyperthyroidism patients and roughly 16 patients who later progressed to ophthalmopathy. The 75 to 100 discovery patients were divided at random into training and test sets in a 7:3 ratio. In addition, the study compared T-cell repertoires in thyroid tissue and in blood from roughly 6 Graves' hyperthyroidism patients. After sampling, hyperthyroidism patients received methimazole starting at 30 mg daily, and ophthalmopathy patients received high-dose intravenous methylprednisolone. According to the paper, TCR Vbeta CDR3 sequencing was carried out on some 140 peripheral blood samples, which came from 40 to 45 ophthalmopathy, under 80 hyperthyroidism and roughly 17 progressor patients.

Spanning cysteine to phenylalanine, the CDR3 consists of 16 amino acids. CDR3 DNA is the only sequence kept; it has 48 bases, read in frame from the first base. CDR1 MNHNS and CDR2 SASEGT are derived from the germline V gene. V was cut back by 8 bases and J by 7 bases, leaving a gap of 24 bases between them. For this clonotype: Its antigen is still unknown. Per-nucleotide qualities are absent, and no much larger clonotype sits a single base away.

Ophthalmopathy patients had moderately to severely active disease, Clinical Activity Score of at least 3, NOSPECS grade of at least 4, and duration under 3 months. Patients with uncontrolled infections, other autoimmune diseases, pregnancy or lactation were excluded. Diagnoses were based on clinical symptoms, serum thyroxine and TRAb, thyroid ultrasound and orbital computed tomography. PBMCs were separated from about 10 ml of fresh peripheral blood using Ficoll-Paque density gradient centrifugation. Total RNA was extracted using Trizol reagent, and RNA quality was assessed on an Agilent 2100 Bioanalyzer. The TCR beta CDR3 regions were amplified from the RNA transcripts. A first-round RT-PCR of the TCR CDR3 used the HTBI primer set with the Qiagen OneStep RT-PCR kit. The libraries were constructed in a second round of multiplex PCR and then size-selected and purified. Libraries were sequenced paired-end with 100 bp reads on an Illumina HiSeq2000. The published analysis was carried out like this. Raw data were processed with SOAPnuke, discarding reads with adapters, uncalled bases, mean Phred below 15, or no exact constant-primer or identifier match. High-quality paired reads were merged using COPE v1.2.5, and each unique nucleotide sequence was defined as a clonotype. Clonotypes were aligned to IMGT TRBV, TRBD and TRBJ reference segments using MiTCR v1.1. Only V-J combinations with frequency above 0.0001, covering about 99% of repertoires, were analysed. A TCS score was defined as the ratio between F50 (clonal expansion) and ExV (chaos), using BLOSUM62-based TCRdist between CDR3 peptides within each V-J. Welch's t-statistics and random forest reduced around 510 V-J features to roughly 13, which were used in a naive Bayes classifier (R e1071). TCRdb trimmed public reads at Q25 via fastp, called clones via MiXCR and kept in-frame beta chains. For every CDR3 protein sequence, its rows merge into one entry that carries the most common genes and DNA. The V and J calls reflect TCRdb's pipeline rather than the authors' work. The sample contains hundreds of thousands of distinct CDR3 sequences, 20% to 25% of them found a single time. Around 64% of the sample rests with the top ten.

The paper's findings and limits, for the study overall: Blood samples also contained most of the expanded thyroid clonotypes (frequency above 0.001), which suggests that blood repertoires may reflect thyroid immune responses. A 13 V-J signature model separated ophthalmopathy from stable hyperthyroidism, with over 85% sensitivity and just under 84% specificity in cross-validation and 80%/75% in testing. No statistical method was used to set the sample size in advance, and investigators knew the group allocation. During validation, the model predicted progression to ophthalmopathy a median of around 6 months ahead of onset, with approximately 70% sensitivity and 72.22% specificity.

The sample was blood. The source is a young man with Graves' ophthalmopathy. Here the chain combines TRBV6-1 and TRBJ2-1; perhaps TRBD2 is the D gene, with 6 bases matching. Read as DNA, the sequence is TGTGCCAGCCGCTCCGTAGGGACTGGGTTGGAGAATGAGCAGTTCTTC. Its protein is CASRSVGTGLENEQFF.